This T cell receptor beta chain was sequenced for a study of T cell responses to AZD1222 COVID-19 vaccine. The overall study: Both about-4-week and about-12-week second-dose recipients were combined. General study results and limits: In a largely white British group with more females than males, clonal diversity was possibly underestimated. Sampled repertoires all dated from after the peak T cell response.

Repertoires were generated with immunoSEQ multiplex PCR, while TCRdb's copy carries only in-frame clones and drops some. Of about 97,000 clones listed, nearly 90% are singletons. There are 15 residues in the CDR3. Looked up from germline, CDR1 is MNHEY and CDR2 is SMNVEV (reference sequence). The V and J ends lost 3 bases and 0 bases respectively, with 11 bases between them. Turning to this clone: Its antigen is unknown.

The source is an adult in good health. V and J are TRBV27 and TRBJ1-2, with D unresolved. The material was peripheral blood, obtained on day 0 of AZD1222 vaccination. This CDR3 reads CASSLSVIANYGYTF. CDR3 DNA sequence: TGTGCCAGCAGTTTGTCTGTCATAGCTAACTATGGCTACACCTTC.